The 9 T cell receptor beta chains below were found in one sample sequenced in a study of blood T cell repertoires in COVID-19. Using immunoSEQ multiplex PCR, the repertoire was profiled, and TCRdb retains in-frame clones only, with some absent. The sample records some 130,000 clones, around 87% being singletons. Sequenced sample: peripheral blood. The receptors come from a man aged 50 to 60 with active COVID-19.

At least ten counts were recorded for this clone. CDR3 coding DNA: TGCGCCAGCAGCGGCGGACAGGGCTACAATGAGCAGTTCTTC. This translates into CASSGGQGYNEQFF. The chain combines TRBV5-1 with TRBJ2-1; 8 positions agree with TRBD1. Trimming at V came to 4 bases and at J to 3 bases, leaving 3 bases not matched to a gene. This CDR3 region has 14 residues. The germline gives CDR1 SGHRS, CDR2 YFSETQ.

This chain links TRBV2 with TRBJ2-3; TRBD1 aligns across 7 bases. This CDR3 is 13 amino acids long. Germline V gene sequence: CDR1 SNHLY, CDR2 FYNNEI. V dropped 5 bases and J dropped 4; count of bases not matched to a gene: 3. The CDR3 loop is CASSSTGADTQYF. Here the CDR3 DNA reads TGTGCCAGCAGTTCCACAGGGGCAGATACGCAGTATTTT.

This clone was counted between two and nine times. The chain joins TRBV6-2 or TRBV6-3 to TRBJ1-2; D might be TRBD1 (6 bases). CDR1 and CDR2 (germline): MNHEY, SVGEGT. The CDR3 totals 15 residues. V was shortened by 6 bases and J by 0 bases, with 14 bases between the two germline ends. The CDR3: CASSDGQSANYGYTF. DNA for the CDR3: TGTGCCAGCAGCGACGGACAGTCAGCTAACTATGGCTACACCTTC.

This chain uses TRBV7-9 with TRBJ2-1; tentatively, D is TRBD1 (5 bases). The germline CDR1 and CDR2 sequences are SEHNR and FQNEAQ (reference sequence). The CDR3 spans 16 residues. V shed 4 bases and J shed 1 base, with 14 bases lying between them. CDR3 amino acids: CASSWTGHRSYNEQFF. In nucleotides, the CDR3 is TGTGCCAGCAGCTGGACCGGCCACAGGTCCTACAATGAGCAGTTCTTC.

This chain joins TRBV19 and TRBJ2-7, with unresolved D. CDR1 and CDR2 from the germline V gene are LNHDA and SQIVND (reference sequence). The CDR3 sequence is 14 residues long. V lost 5 bases, J lost 0 bases, and 11 bases lay in between. Written as DNA, the CDR3 is TGTGCCAGTAGTTCGATCTTCAGCTCCTACGAGCAGTACTTC. The encoded protein is CASSSIFSSYEQYF. Supplemented by reference TRBV19 and TRBJ2-7, the full variable domain reads DGGITQSPKYLFRKEGQNVTLSCEQNLNHDAMYWYRQDPGQGLRLIYYSQIVNDFQKGDIAEGYSVSREKKESFPLTVTSAQKNPTAFYLCASSSIFSSYEQYFGPGTRLTVT.

The chain couples TRBV13 to TRBJ2-1; perhaps TRBD2 as D (6 bases). Per the germline V gene, CDR1 is PRHDT and CDR2 is FYEKMQ (reference sequence). The CDR3 has 12 residues. V was pared by 7 bases and J by 8 bases, with 12 bases between. Here the CDR3 DNA reads TGTGCCAGCATTGGGCGGGACTATGAGCAGTTCTTC. This encodes CASIGRDYEQFF.

The gene calls are TRBV6-6 and TRBJ1-6; 7 bases agree with TRBD1. J gave up 7 bases and V 6 bases, and 6 bases lay outside the gene matches. The germline gives CDR1 MNHNY, CDR2 SVGAGI (reference sequence). This CDR3 is built from 14 residues. The CDR3 DNA follows: TGTGCCAGCAGCCACCGGGACAGCAATTCACCCCTCCACTTT. It is translated as CASSHRDSNSPLHF.

The chain uses TRBV6-1 and TRBJ2-7, with 7 bases matching TRBD1. The trim removed 2 bases at V and 0 bases at J, leaving 7 bases unmatched. Germline V gene sequence: CDR1 MNHNS, CDR2 SASEGT. The CDR3 is 16 residues long. The CDR3: CASSEFGQVSSYEQYF. CDR3 coding DNA: TGTGCCAGCAGTGAATTCGGACAGGTGAGCTCCTACGAGCAGTACTTC.

The chain has TRBV15 and TRBJ2-7, with D perhaps matching TRBD1 (6 bases). Germline V gene sequence: CDR1 LNHNV, CDR2 YYDKDF (reference sequence). Between the trimmed V and J ends, which lost 3 bases and 3 bases, there was a span of 9 bases. The CDR3 sequence is 13 residues long. The DNA for the CDR3 is TGTGCCACCAGCAGGGACAGTCACTACGAGCAGTACTTC. Translation gives CATSRDSHYEQYF. Filled out from reference TRBV15 and TRBJ2-7, the complete variable domain reads DAMVIQNPRYQVTQFGKPVTLSCSQTLNHNVMYWYQQKSSQAPKLLFHYYDKDFNNEADTPDNFQSRRPNTSFCFLDIRSPGLGDTAMYLCATSRDSHYEQYFGPGTRLTVT.